The entry below gives a single TCR beta chain sequence along with its context. The antigen remains unidentified. The data derive from a study of T cell clones after liver transplantation. Whole-study context: Immunosuppression withdrawal was tried within 2 years after liver transplantation in this trial. Patients counted as tolerant after at least one year off all immunosuppression, enzymes not exceeding twice normal. Study-level points and caveats: Small, mixed patient groups and varying post-transplant times limit these conclusions.

Germline loops: CDR1 SGHTA, CDR2 FQGNSA. This CDR3 spans 15 amino acids. V dropped 5 bases and J dropped 2 bases, with 15 bases sitting between them. Produced via immunoSEQ multiplex PCR; TCRdb's table is partial and in-frame only. The table records roughly 70,000 clones, around 90% of them present only once. The source is a human donor who received a liver transplant. The sequencing here drew on CD4+ T cells from blood, taken before liver transplant. The V call is TRBV7-2, the J call TRBJ2-5; D may be TRBD2 (6 bases). Written as DNA, the CDR3 is TGTGCCAGCAGCCCAGGCTCCGCGGGACAAGAGACCCAGTACTTC. Protein sequence: CASSPGSAGQETQYF.